This TCR beta chain came from a study of blood T cell repertoires in COVID-19. Study-wide context: Some COVID-19 samples were acute and others convalescent; all came from the United States, Italy and Spain. PBMCs, B-cell-depleted T cells, or T cells provided the cDNA or gDNA that made up the material.

The authors' processing: Reference gene primer amplification in the assay estimated nucleated cell counts. Repertoires were generated with immunoSEQ multiplex PCR, while TCRdb's copy carries only in-frame clones and drops some. That table supplies the V and J calls and clone size; D and trimming were determined from the DNA. Of more than 75,000 clones in the sample, approximately 84% are singletons; the top ten hold about an eighth. The CDR3 runs to 16 residues. Deletions cut 2 bases from V and 6 bases from J, with 16 bases between. Germline V gene lookup returns CDR1 MDHEN and CDR2 SYDVKM. This TCR was recovered from a human donor in a cohort sampled during active COVID-19. What was sequenced was peripheral blood. The chain recombines TRBV28 with TRBJ2-2, with D possibly matching TRBD2 (7 bases). Written as DNA, the CDR3 is TGTGCCAGCAGTTTAGGGGGGGCATTTGGCGCCGGGGAGCTGTTTTTT. It yields the protein CASSLGGAFGAGELFF.